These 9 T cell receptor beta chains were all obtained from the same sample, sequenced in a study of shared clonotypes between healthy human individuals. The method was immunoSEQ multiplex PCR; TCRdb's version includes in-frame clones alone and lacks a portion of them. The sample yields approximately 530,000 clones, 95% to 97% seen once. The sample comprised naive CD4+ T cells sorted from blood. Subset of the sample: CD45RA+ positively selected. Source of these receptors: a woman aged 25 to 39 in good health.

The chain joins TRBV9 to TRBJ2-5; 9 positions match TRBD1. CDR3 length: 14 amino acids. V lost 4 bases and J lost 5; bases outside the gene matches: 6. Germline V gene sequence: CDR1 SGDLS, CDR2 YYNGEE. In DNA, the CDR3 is TGTGCCAGCAGCCCTACAGGGGGCGGGGAGACCCAGTACTTC. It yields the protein CASSPTGGGETQYF.

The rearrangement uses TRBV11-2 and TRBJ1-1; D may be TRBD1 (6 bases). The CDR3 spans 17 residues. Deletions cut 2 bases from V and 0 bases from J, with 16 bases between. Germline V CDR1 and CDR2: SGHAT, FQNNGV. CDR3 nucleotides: TGTGCCAGCAGCTTAAATAAGGTAGGGGGGATGAACACTGAAGCTTTCTTT. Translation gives CASSLNKVGGMNTEAFF.

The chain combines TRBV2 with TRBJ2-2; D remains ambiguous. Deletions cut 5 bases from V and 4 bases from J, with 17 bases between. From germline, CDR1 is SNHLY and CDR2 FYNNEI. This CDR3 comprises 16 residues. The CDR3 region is CASSSFPGRLTGELFF. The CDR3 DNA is TGTGCCAGCAGTTCTTTCCCGGGTCGGCTCACCGGGGAGCTGTTTTTT.

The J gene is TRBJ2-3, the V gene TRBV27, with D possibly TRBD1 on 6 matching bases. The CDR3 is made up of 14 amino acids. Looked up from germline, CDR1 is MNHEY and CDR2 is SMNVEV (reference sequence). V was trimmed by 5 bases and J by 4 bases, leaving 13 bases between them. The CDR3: CASSPRQAPDTQYF. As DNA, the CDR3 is TGTGCCAGCAGTCCCCGACAGGCCCCAGATACGCAGTATTTT.

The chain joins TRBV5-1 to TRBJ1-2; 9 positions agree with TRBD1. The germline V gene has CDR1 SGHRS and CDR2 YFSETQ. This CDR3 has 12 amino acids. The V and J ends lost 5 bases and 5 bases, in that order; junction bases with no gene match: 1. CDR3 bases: TGCGCCAGCAGACAGGGGGCGTATGGCTACACCTTC. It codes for CASRQGAYGYTF. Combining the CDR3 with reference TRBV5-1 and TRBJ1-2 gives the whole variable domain KAGVTQTPRYLIKTRGQQVTLSCSPISGHRSVSWYQQTPGQGLQFLFEYFSETQRNKGNFPGRFSGRQFSNSRSEMNVSTLELGDSALYLCASRQGAYGYTFGSGTRLTVV.

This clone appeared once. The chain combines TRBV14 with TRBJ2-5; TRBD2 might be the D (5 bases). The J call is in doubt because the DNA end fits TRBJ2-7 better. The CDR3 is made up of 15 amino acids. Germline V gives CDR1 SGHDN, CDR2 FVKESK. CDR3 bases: TGTGCCAGCAGCCAGCTCCGGTCGAGGGTTCACGAGCAGTACTTC. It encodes CASSQLRSRVHEQYF.

DNA for the CDR3: TGTGCCAGCACCACGCAGTTGACGGATACGCAGTATTTT. Translating gives CASTTQLTDTQYF. The rearrangement uses TRBV28 and TRBJ2-3; no definite D call. The CDR3 totals 13 residues. CDR1 and CDR2 from the germline V gene are MDHEN and SYDVKM. V shed 7 bases and J shed 6 bases, with 14 bases lying between them.

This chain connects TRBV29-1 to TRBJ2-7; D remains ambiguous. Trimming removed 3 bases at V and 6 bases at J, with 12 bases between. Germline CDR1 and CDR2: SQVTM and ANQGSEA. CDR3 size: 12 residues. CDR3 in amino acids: CSVDVGLGEQYF. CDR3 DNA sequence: TGCAGCGTTGACGTGGGGTTGGGCGAGCAGTACTTC.

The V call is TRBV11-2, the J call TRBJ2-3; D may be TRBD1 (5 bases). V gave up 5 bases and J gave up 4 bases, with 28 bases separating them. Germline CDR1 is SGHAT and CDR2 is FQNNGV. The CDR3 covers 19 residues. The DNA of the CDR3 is TGTGCCAGCAGCCCAGGCTGGGTGGCAGGGCGGCTTCCTTCAGATACGCAGTATTTT. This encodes CASSPGWVAGRLPSDTQYF.